This TCR beta chain is drawn from a study of cytomegalovirus exposure and HLA in healthy donors. Study-wide points: A later analysis, which compared TCR beta chains of equal frequency, found the HLA-associated ones more clonally expanded.

Unrecorded immune exposures were likely, despite nominal health at sampling. On this clone itself: Its antigen is unidentified.

Primers included in the PCR were 60 Vbeta and 13 Jbeta primers. Profiling relied on immunoSEQ multiplex PCR, and the TCRdb table lists in-frame clones only, not all of them. Here the sample spans 150,000 to 200,000 clones, about 76% being singletons. This receptor was identified in a woman aged 50 to 65 in good health and CMV-seronegative. The sample was PBMCs.

CDR3: CASSWAGLGQPQHF. In nucleotides, the CDR3 is TGTGCCAGCAGTTGGGCGGGGCTTGGACAGCCCCAGCATTTT. The chain employs TRBV28 and TRBJ1-5; perhaps TRBD1 as D (5 bases). The CDR3 totals 14 residues. Trimming removed 4 bases at V and 7 bases at J, with 14 bases between. CDR1 and CDR2 (germline): MDHEN, SYDVKM.